Below, 19 T cell receptor beta chains from the same sample are listed, as sequenced in a study of blood T cell repertoires in COVID-19. Profiled with immunoSEQ multiplex PCR; TCRdb holds only in-frame clones, not every one. Here the sample spans more than 300,000 clones, roughly 90% being singletons. Specimen: PBMCs or T cells enriched from blood (not recorded which). These receptors came from a woman in her twenties or thirties who had recovered from COVID-19.

On this clone itself: At the DNA level, this CDR3 is encoded by other sequences in the same sample as well. The rearrangement joins TRBV28 to TRBJ2-7, with D possibly being TRBD1 (5 bases). CDR1 MDHEN and CDR2 SYDVKM come from the germline V gene. The CDR3 loop spans 12 amino acids. V was cut by 2 bases and J by 4 bases, with 6 bases left in between. The DNA for the CDR3 is TGTGCCAGCAGTTTAAGGGGTTACGAGCAGTACTTC. This codes for CASSLRGYEQYF.

The rearrangement links TRBV3-1 (or the pseudogene TRBV3-2) to TRBJ2-2; 14 bases are shared with TRBD2. V lost 6 bases and J lost 6; bases outside the gene matches: 6. This CDR3 has 16 amino acids. Germline CDR1 reads LGHDT; CDR2 reads YNNKEL (reference sequence). The DNA of the CDR3 is TGTGCCAGCAGGAGAGGGACTAGCGGGAGTCCCGGGGAGCTGTTTTTT. Its translation is CASRRGTSGSPGELFF.

J is TRBJ2-1 and V is TRBV3-1 (or the pseudogene TRBV3-2), with 11 bases matching TRBD2. CDR1 is LGHDT and CDR2 is YNNKEL in the germline V gene (reference sequence). The trim removed 1 base at V and 7 bases at J, leaving 6 bases unmatched. The CDR3 covers 16 residues. The CDR3 here is CASSQVLAGEENEQFF. DNA for the CDR3: TGTGCCAGCAGCCAAGTACTAGCGGGAGAAGAGAATGAGCAGTTCTTC.

Comment on this clone: The identical CDR3 is also encoded by other nucleotide sequences in the sample. This chain links TRBV11-2 with TRBJ1-5; D is uncertain. Germline-derived CDR1 and CDR2 are SGHAT and FQNNGV. V shed 0 bases and J shed 5 bases, with 5 bases lying between them. This CDR3 has 13 amino acids. The CDR3 is CASSLDLDQPQHF. Written as DNA, the CDR3 is TGTGCCAGCAGCTTAGATCTCGATCAGCCCCAGCATTTT.

The chain recombines TRBV19 with TRBJ1-6, with 7 bases fitting TRBD1. This CDR3 contains 14 residues. The V segment lost 3 bases and the J segment 7 bases; nucleotides outside the gene matches: 3. In germline, CDR1 is LNHDA, CDR2 SQIVND (reference sequence). CDR3 DNA: TGTGCCAGTAGTATCCGGGGACAGAATTCACCCCTCCACTTT. This sequence encodes CASSIRGQNSPLHF. The variable domain in full, with the rest retrieved from reference TRBV19 and TRBJ1-6, is DGGITQSPKYLFRKEGQNVTLSCEQNLNHDAMYWYRQDPGQGLRLIYYSQIVNDFQKGDIAEGYSVSREKKESFPLTVTSAQKNPTAFYLCASSIRGQNSPLHFGNGTRLTVT.

The rearrangement uses TRBV6-2 or TRBV6-3 and TRBJ1-1; D might be TRBD1 (5 bases). The CDR3 covers 14 residues. V dropped 3 bases and J dropped 1 base, with 9 bases sitting between them. Per germline, CDR1 MNHEY and CDR2 SVGEGT. The CDR3: CASSYTTGNTEAFF. CDR3 in DNA: TGTGCCAGCAGTTATACTACAGGGAACACTGAAGCTTTCTTT.

The chain recombines TRBV6-6 with TRBJ2-3; D is perhaps TRBD2 (5 bases). Germline V gene lookup returns CDR1 MNHNY and CDR2 SVGAGI (reference sequence). V was shortened by 7 bases and J by 0 bases, with 14 bases between the two germline ends. This CDR3 region has 15 residues. The CDR3 DNA follows: TGTGCCAGCACAGGAGGACGGTCGAGCACAGATACGCAGTATTTT. This gives the protein CASTGGRSSTDTQYF.

The chain is built from TRBV7-8 and TRBJ1-2, with D possibly matching TRBD1 (5 bases). Germline-derived CDR1 and CDR2 are SGHVS and FQNEAQ. The CDR3 runs 16 residues. V was cut by 1 base and J by 3 bases, with 15 bases left in between. The CDR3 DNA follows: TGTGCCAGCAGCTTAGGCCTAGGCAGGGATGACTATGGCTACACCTTC. Translated: CASSLGLGRDDYGYTF.

This clone was recorded once. V and J are TRBV7-8 and TRBJ1-5; the D gene is possibly TRBD1 (5 bases). Germline V gene sequence: CDR1 SGHVS, CDR2 FQNEAQ. The V end lost 1 base, the J end lost 1 base, and 11 bases lay between the germline ends. This CDR3 is 16 amino acids long. The CDR3: CASSLVTGLSNQPQHF. CDR3 in DNA: TGTGCCAGCAGCTTAGTTACAGGTTTAAGCAATCAGCCCCAGCATTTT.

This chain connects TRBV6-1 to TRBJ2-1, with D perhaps TRBD1 (6 bases). Trimming removed 1 base at V and 4 bases at J, with 11 bases between. The CDR3 is 15 amino acids. Per germline, CDR1 MNHNS and CDR2 SASEGT. CDR3 amino acids: CASSEVRTVYNEQFF. The CDR3 nucleotides are TGTGCCAGCAGTGAAGTCAGGACAGTGTACAATGAGCAGTTCTTC.

This chain uses TRBV5-4 with TRBJ1-2; TRBD1 agrees at 8 bases. Germline loops: CDR1 SGHNT, CDR2 YYREEE (reference sequence). Unmatched junction bases numbered 4, after V lost 1 base and J lost 5 bases. The CDR3 is 14 residues long. The CDR3 reads CASSLNRGAYGYTF. The CDR3 nucleotides read TGTGCCAGCAGCTTGAACAGGGGGGCGTATGGCTACACCTTC.

The chain combines TRBV28 with TRBJ2-1; TRBD1 aligns across 9 bases. CDR1 is MDHEN and CDR2 is SYDVKM in the germline V gene. The junction had 5 bases not matched to a gene; V was cut back by 4 bases and J by 4 bases. This CDR3 has 15 residues. The CDR3 DNA is TGTGCCAGCAGTTCGGGACAGGGAAATTACAATGAGCAGTTCTTC. It translates to CASSSGQGNYNEQFF.

The chain joins TRBV5-1 to TRBJ1-6, with D possibly being TRBD1 (5 bases). The CDR3 totals 14 residues. Trimming removed 2 bases from V and 6 bases from J, with 9 bases in between. CDR1 SGHRS and CDR2 YFSETQ come from the germline V gene. CDR3 nucleotide sequence: TGCGCCAGCAGCTTAGGGGCAGCTAATTCACCCCTCCACTTT. This gives the protein CASSLGAANSPLHF.

The rearrangement links TRBV28 to TRBJ1-3; no clear D gene. Germline CDR1 and CDR2: MDHEN and SYDVKM. The V end was cut by 5 bases, the J end by 0 bases, with 8 bases between. The CDR3 totals 14 residues. In nucleotides, the CDR3 is TGTGCCAGCAGTCCCACTTACTCTGGAAACACCATATATTTT. It translates to CASSPTYSGNTIYF.

V is TRBV3-1 (or the pseudogene TRBV3-2) and J is TRBJ2-3; D is possibly TRBD1 (5 bases). The germline V gene encodes CDR1 LGHDT and CDR2 YNNKEL (reference sequence). V lost 4 bases and J lost 0, with 11 bases in between. CDR3 length: 15 residues. As DNA, the CDR3 is TGTGCCAGCAGCCTGACAGCATCTAGCACAGATACGCAGTATTTT. Translation gives CASSLTASSTDTQYF.

V and J are TRBV5-1 and TRBJ1-1; D is unclear. Germline CDR1 and CDR2: SGHRS and YFSETQ. The CDR3 covers 14 residues. V lost 4 bases and J 0 bases, leaving 10 bases between the germline ends. CDR3 protein: CASSLWTMNTEAFF. The DNA for the CDR3 is TGCGCCAGCAGCCTTTGGACTATGAACACTGAAGCTTTCTTT. The whole variable domain, filled in from reference TRBV5-1 and TRBJ1-1, reads KAGVTQTPRYLIKTRGQQVTLSCSPISGHRSVSWYQQTPGQGLQFLFEYFSETQRNKGNFPGRFSGRQFSNSRSEMNVSTLELGDSALYLCASSLWTMNTEAFFGQGTRLTVV.

J is TRBJ1-5 and V is TRBV19, with 7 bases aligning to TRBD1. The germline V gene has CDR1 LNHDA and CDR2 SQIVND (reference sequence). The CDR3 length is 15 residues. The J segment lost 9 bases and the V segment lost 4 bases, leaving 12 bases of the junction unmatched. The CDR3 loop is CASSRGQFIGPPQHF. Written as DNA, the CDR3 is TGTGCCAGTAGTAGGGGACAGTTCATTGGCCCGCCCCAGCATTTT.

This chain connects TRBV19 to TRBJ1-5, with 9 bases that match TRBD1. The trim removed 7 bases at V and 10 bases at J, leaving 14 bases unmatched. Germline V gene sequence: CDR1 LNHDA, CDR2 SQIVND (reference sequence). The CDR3 sequence is 15 residues long. The CDR3 DNA reads TGTGCCAGTATCCCGACCTGGACAGGGGAGGAACCCCAGCATTTT. Protein: CASIPTWTGEEPQHF.

The chain couples TRBV11-2 to TRBJ2-3; TRBD2 matches 7 bases. Germline-derived CDR1 and CDR2 are SGHAT and FQNNGV. The CDR3 totals 15 residues. Unmatched junction bases numbered 10, after V lost 4 bases and J lost 6 bases. The CDR3 is CASSWPGLDGDTQYF. CDR3 DNA: TGTGCCAGCAGCTGGCCAGGACTAGACGGGGATACGCAGTATTTT.